One sample yielded the 8 T cell receptor beta chains listed below, sequenced in a study of spatial heterogeneity in lung cancer. The time point is: blood at routine non-recurrence follow-up after resection. MiXCR, applied by TCRdb to the 5' RACE reads, yields one record per CDR3 protein. The sample lists tens of thousands of distinct CDR3 sequences, roughly 21% occurring once. Sequenced here: PBMCs, sampled at follow-up. These receptors all stem from a male donor with early-stage non-small cell lung cancer.

This clonotype was detected many times. V usage is TRBV29-1 and J usage is TRBJ1-3; a weak D match, TRBD1 (6 bases). The germline V and J ends were trimmed by 4 bases and 4 bases, with 14 bases remaining between them. The CDR3 is made up of 14 amino acids. Germline V gene data show CDR1 as SQVTM and CDR2 as ANQGSEA. The CDR3 region is CSVVDRSRGNTIYF. CDR3 bases: TGCAGCGTTGTAGACAGGTCAAGAGGAAACACCATATATTTT.

The chain uses TRBV7-8 and TRBJ1-1, with D possibly being TRBD1 (6 bases). The CDR3 consists of 16 residues. The germline V gene has CDR1 SGHVS and CDR2 FQNEAQ. The V end was cut by 3 bases, the J end by 0 bases, with 14 bases between. The CDR3 region has the DNA TGTGCCAGCAGCTTCAGCGGAGGGGGTATGAACACTGAAGCTTTCTTT. Its translation is CASSFSGGGMNTEAFF.

There are many counts of this clonotype. The chain joins TRBV12-3 or TRBV12-4 to TRBJ2-1; 10 nucleotides match TRBD1. V was pared by 6 bases and J by 6 bases, with 8 bases of the junction left unmatched. The CDR3 consists of 15 residues. CDR3 DNA: TGTGCCAGCAGCCCACGGGACAGGGGTTCCAATGAGCAGTTCTTC. It is translated as CASSPRDRGSNEQFF.

The chain links TRBV3-1 to TRBJ1-2; D remains ambiguous. V was shortened by 1 base and J by 2 bases, with 8 bases between the two germline ends. The CDR3 covers 14 residues. Germline CDR1 and CDR2: LGHDT and YNNKEL (reference sequence). The CDR3: CASSQAWPNYGYTF. CDR3 bases: TGTGCCAGCAGCCAAGCTTGGCCAAACTATGGCTACACCTTC.

V usage is TRBV7-8 and J usage is TRBJ2-2; D unresolved. The germline V gene has CDR1 SGHVS and CDR2 FQNEAQ. V lost 4 bases, J lost 5 bases, and 8 bases lay in between. The CDR3 contains 13 residues. CDR3 DNA: TGTGCCAGCAGCTCTACACGGACCGGGGAGCTGTTTTTT. Translation gives CASSSTRTGELFF.

The chain recombines TRBV4-3 with TRBJ1-2; 10 positions agree with TRBD1. J lost 6 bases, V lost 1 base, and 5 bases had no gene match. This CDR3 comprises 15 residues. From germline, CDR1 is LGHNA and CDR2 YSLEER. CDR3 in DNA: TGCGCCAGCAGCCAAGTGACAGGGGGCGGGCATGGCTACACCTTC. Protein product: CASSQVTGGGHGYTF.

This clonotype was found a few times. The chain is built from TRBV6-2 or TRBV6-3 and TRBJ2-7, with 10 nucleotides matching TRBD1. V lost 6 bases, J lost 7 bases, and 9 bases stayed unmatched. Germline-derived CDR1 and CDR2 are MNHEY and SVGEGT. This CDR3 spans 14 amino acids. The CDR3 DNA follows: TGTGCCAGCAGCAGACAGGGGGCGGTCGGGGAGCAGTACGTC. Its protein product is CASSRQGAVGEQYV.

This clonotype has a handful of counts. J is TRBJ2-3 and V is TRBV4-3; tentatively, D is TRBD2 (5 bases). V was clipped by 0 bases and J by 0 bases, with 13 bases between them. Germline assignment: CDR1 LGHNA and CDR2 YSLEER. CDR3 size: 17 residues. The CDR3 loop is CASSQDLAVFSTDTQYF. CDR3 coding DNA: TGCGCCAGCAGCCAAGATCTAGCAGTTTTTAGCACAGATACGCAGTATTTT.